This TCR beta chain was sequenced in a study of shared clonotypes between healthy human individuals (TCRdb year 2020). Describing the broader study: The cohort comprised two women and a few men aged 18 to 49 years. To increase sequencing depth and limit assay-specific biases, TCR repertoire library preparation and sequencing were carried out by different laboratories using diverse techniques. Per donor, three plates each were used for CD4 naive and CD4 memory, two for CD8 naive, and one for CD8 memory. Between about 0.9 and 10 billion PBMCs per donor were obtained by leukapheresis. Blood TCR repertoires of four to six healthy adults were deeply sequenced to estimate repertoire size and the extent of clonotype sharing between individuals. What the research found in general, with its limitations: The small number of donors limited the genetic and exposure-history diversity represented. Higher generation probabilities were observed for clonotypes shared by all four sorted-subset donors than for non-shared clonotypes. Pairwise subsampling indicated that sequencing depth was expected to affect the degree of clonotype sharing among donors. Rarefaction of sorted-subset datasets indicated incomplete sequencing despite the large sequencing depth. Sampling was restricted to blood, and TCR repertoires in tissue are likely to differ from TCR repertoires in blood. Roughly 5% of naive CD4, 3.5% of naive CD8, roughly 2.4% of memory CD4, and about 0.4% of memory CD8 clonotypes were shared across a handful of donors. Estimated clonotype richness was generally larger for naive than for memory subsets.

The donors were healthy, HIV-negative adults who had no recently reported acute infections or vaccinations. Every donor was a Caucasian adult living in Nashville, Tennessee, USA. CD4+ T cells were enriched by magnetic negative selection, after which naive cells were positively selected on CD45RA and the negative fraction was taken as the memory subset. Blood was collected by leukapheresis, and PBMCs were isolated by Ficoll-Histopaque density gradient centrifugation and then cryopreserved in liquid nitrogen vapor phase. Purity and quantity of every magnetically sorted T cell population were checked by analytical flow cytometry. Genomic DNA was isolated from each sorted fraction and quantified by UV absorbance on a Nanodrop 2000c. Per the germline V gene, SGHNT is the CDR1 and YENEEA is the CDR2. The V end loses 1 base and the J end loses 4 bases, and a stretch of 4 bases separates them. The CDR3 spans 13 residues, from the cysteine through the phenylalanine. Of the read, only the CDR3 DNA is kept; its 39 bases are in frame from base 1.

Using the deep immunoSEQ assay, TCR CDR3 regions were amplified from genomic DNA by multiplex PCR. Genomic DNA extracted from each cell subset was distributed evenly over all wells of several immunoSEQ 96-well plates, and each plate served as one replicate. For sorted subsets, approximately 190 ng genomic DNA, equal to some 30,000 T cell genomes, was loaded into each replicate PCR. The purified libraries were quantified using a Qubit 3.0 fluorometer, sized with a Bioanalyzer 2100, and then quantified again using the KAPA Library Quantification kit. Every immunoSEQ 96-well plate was sequenced on a separate single-read 150-cycle Illumina NextSeq 550 flow cell. The published analysis was carried out like this. Because the immunoSEQ output included only junctional sequences and no quality scores, the filtering could not be the same as the filtering used for full-length reads. To assign V/J genes and CDR3, sequences were annotated against IMGT germline references using PyIR, a Python wrapper for IgBLAST v1.9. Reads with weak V/J assignments (E-value above 1e-6), missing CDR3, stop codons, out-of-frame junctions, or ambiguous translated residues were removed. V3J clonotypes were defined as sequences sharing an identical inferred V gene, J gene, and CDR3 amino acid sequence. The percentage overlap between two repertoires was calculated by dividing the number of shared unique clonotypes by the size of the smaller repertoire. Richness of each repertoire was evaluated using RTK rarefaction, the Chao1 estimator, and Recon v2.1 estimates of unobserved clonotypes. Generation probabilities for all TCRbeta clonotypes obtained by the gDNA method from a handful of donors were computed using OLGA. TCRdb limited this immuneACCESS table to in-frame rearrangements with V and J called. A share of clones is missing; checked studies link under half to unresolved V genes, and the rest is unexplained. V, J and clone size were drawn from that table, and D and trimming were deduced from the DNA. This sample has 1.4 million or so clones in its table, and approximately 98.5% of those were observed once. The top ten clonotypes cover around 0.33% of the sample.

In regard to this clone: Its cognate antigen has yet to be identified. Qualities for individual bases were not recorded, and no much larger clone is one base off. This specimen includes other DNA sequences encoding the same CDR3.

The sequence came from a man aged 30 to 45 in good health. The V gene is TRBV11-3 and the J gene is TRBJ2-2, with the D gene not confidently named. The sample was naive CD4+ T cells sorted from blood. The cell subset or site tag for this specimen amounts to: CD45RA+ positively selected. The DNA reads TGTGCCAGCAGCTTAGGGGGCACCGGGGAGCTGTTTTTT. Translated, this is CASSLGGTGELFF. The full variable domain, completed from the reference TRBV11-3 and TRBJ2-2 proteins outside the CDR3, reads EAGVVQSPRYKIIEKKQPVAFWCNPISGHNTLYWYLQNLGQGPELLIRYENEEAVDDSQLPKDRFSAERLKGVDSTLKIQPAELGDSAVYLCASSLGGTGELFFGEGSRLTVL.